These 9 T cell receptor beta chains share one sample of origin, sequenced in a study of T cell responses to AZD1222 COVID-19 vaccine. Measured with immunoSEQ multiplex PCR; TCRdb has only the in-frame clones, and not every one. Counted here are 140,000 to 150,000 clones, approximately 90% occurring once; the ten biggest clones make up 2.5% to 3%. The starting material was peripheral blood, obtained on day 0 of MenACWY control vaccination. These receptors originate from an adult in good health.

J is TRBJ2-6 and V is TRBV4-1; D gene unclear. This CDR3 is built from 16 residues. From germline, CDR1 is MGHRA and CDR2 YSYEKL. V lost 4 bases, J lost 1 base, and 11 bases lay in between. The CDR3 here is CASSPAWDSGANVLTF. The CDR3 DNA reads TGCGCCAGCAGCCCCGCATGGGATTCTGGGGCCAACGTCCTGACTTTC.

CDR3 region: CASSIGPGWNTEAFF. CDR3 sequence (DNA): TGTGCCAGTAGTATAGGGCCAGGGTGGAACACTGAAGCTTTCTTT. This chain connects TRBV19 to TRBJ1-1; tentatively, D is TRBD1 (5 bases). Germline lookup yields CDR1 LNHDA and CDR2 SQIVND (reference sequence). V was cut by 1 base and J by 1 base, with 10 bases left in between. The CDR3 totals 15 residues.

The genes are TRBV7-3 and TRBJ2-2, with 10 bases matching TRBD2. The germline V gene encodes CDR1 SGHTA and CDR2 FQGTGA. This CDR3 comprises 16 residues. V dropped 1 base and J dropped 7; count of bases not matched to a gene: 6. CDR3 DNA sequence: TGTGCCAGCAGCTTAAACCTAGCGGGAGCCTTCGGGGAGCTGTTTTTT. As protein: CASSLNLAGAFGELFF.

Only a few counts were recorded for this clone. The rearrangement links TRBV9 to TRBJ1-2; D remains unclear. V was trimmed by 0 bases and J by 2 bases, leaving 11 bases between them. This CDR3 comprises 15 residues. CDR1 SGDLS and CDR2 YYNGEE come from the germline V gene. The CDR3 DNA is TGTGCCAGCAGCGTAGACGAAGGCGGGAACTATGGCTACACCTTC. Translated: CASSVDEGGNYGYTF.

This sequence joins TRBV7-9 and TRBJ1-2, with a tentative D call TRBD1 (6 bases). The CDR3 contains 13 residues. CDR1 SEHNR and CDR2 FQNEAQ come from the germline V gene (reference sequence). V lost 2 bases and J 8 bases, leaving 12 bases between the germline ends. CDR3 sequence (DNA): TGTGCCAGCAGCTTACAGGGGATGGGAGGCTACACCTTC. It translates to CASSLQGMGGYTF. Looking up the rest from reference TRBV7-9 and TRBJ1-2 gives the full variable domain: DTGVSQNPRHKITKRGQNVTFRCDPISEHNRLYWYRQTLGQGPEFLTYFQNEAQLEKSRLLSDRFSAERPKGSFSTLEIQRTEQGDSAMYLCASSLQGMGGYTFGSGTRLTVV.

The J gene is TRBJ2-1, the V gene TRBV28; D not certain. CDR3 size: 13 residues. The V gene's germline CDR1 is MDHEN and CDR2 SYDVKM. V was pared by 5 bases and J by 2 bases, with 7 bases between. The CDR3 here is CASSQRPYNEQFF. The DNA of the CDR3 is TGTGCCAGCAGTCAGCGACCCTACAATGAGCAGTTCTTC.

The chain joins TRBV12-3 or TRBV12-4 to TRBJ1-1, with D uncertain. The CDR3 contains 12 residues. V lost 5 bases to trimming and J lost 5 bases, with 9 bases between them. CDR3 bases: TGTGCCAGCAGTGATACCGGGACTGAAGCTTTCTTT. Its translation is CASSDTGTEAFF.

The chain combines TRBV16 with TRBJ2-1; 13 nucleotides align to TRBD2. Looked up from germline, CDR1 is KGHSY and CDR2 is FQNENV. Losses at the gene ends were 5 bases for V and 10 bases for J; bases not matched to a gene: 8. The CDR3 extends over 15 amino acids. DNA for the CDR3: TGTGCCAGCAGCTCGACTAGCGGGGGGCAGTCGGAGCAGTTCTTC. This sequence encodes CASSSTSGGQSEQFF.

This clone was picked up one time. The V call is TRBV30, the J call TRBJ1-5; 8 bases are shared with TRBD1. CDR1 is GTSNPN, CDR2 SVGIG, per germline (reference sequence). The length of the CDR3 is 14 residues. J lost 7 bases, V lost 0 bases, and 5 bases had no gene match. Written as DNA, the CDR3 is TGTGCCTGGAGTGTGACAGGGGTCAGCCAGCCCCAGCATTTT. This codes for CAWSVTGVSQPQHF. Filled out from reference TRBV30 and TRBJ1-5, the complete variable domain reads SQTIHQWPATLVQPVGSPLSLECTVEGTSNPNLYWYRQAAGRGLQLLFYSVGIGQISSEVPQNLSASRPQDRQFILSSKKLLLSDSGFYLCAWSVTGVSQPQHFGDGTRLSIL.